The TCR beta chain under discussion was sequenced for a study of blood T cell repertoires in COVID-19 (dated by TCRdb to about 2020). At the level of the whole study: The collaborator samples originated in the United States, Italy and Spain and spanned the acute and convalescent phases of COVID-19. The samples were drawn from two sources: the first 160 participants of the ongoing ImmuneRACE study, and 1,000 to 1,500 subjects contributed by 6 global collaborators. Where available, HLA class I and class II types were obtained from metadata supplied by the sample provider rather than from assay-based typing. The repertoires were released in a freely available public database meant as a resource for research on the immune response to SARS-CoV-2. The prospective study material was composed of cDNA or gDNA derived from T cells, B-cell-depleted T cells, or PBMCs. The dataset comprised deeply sampled blood TCRbeta repertoires from subjects exposed to, actively infected with, or recovered from COVID-19. The sample metadata nearly always contained a de-identified subject ID, COVID-19 status, age in years and sex. Overall study results and their limits: The quantity of clinical and demographic metadata differed by source and by participant and was supplied without curation.

TCRbeta CDR3 regions were amplified from genomic DNA using the immunoSEQ Assay, a bias-controlled multiplex PCR. Under the source paper's analysis protocol: The number of nucleated cells in each sample was estimated by amplification of reference gene primers within the assay. To quantify the absolute abundance of each unique TCRbeta CDR3 rearrangement, sequence reads were collapsed and filtered. For each sample, productive Simpson clonality was calculated as the square root of Simpson's diversity index across productive rearrangements. Entries here come from immuneACCESS through TCRdb and include only in-frame sequences with V and J called. Some clones fail to appear in such tables; in the studies checked, an unresolved V gene covers under half of the shortfall, and the cause of the remainder is unknown. V and J calls and clone size are those listed in that table; D and trimming were worked out from the DNA. Present in this sample are over 350,000 clones, 85% to 90% of which were seen just once. In total, the top ten clones hold roughly 4.3% of the sample.

Note on this clone: It has no known antigen specificity. No base qualities exist here, and no much larger clone lies one base off it. This CDR3 is also generated by other DNA sequences in the sample.

Each collaborating institution followed its own protocols to collect whole blood in K2EDTA tubes. For TCRbeta analysis, collaborator samples were shipped as frozen whole blood, as isolated PBMCs, or as DNA extracted from either sample type. The germline V gene (reference sequence) yields SEHNR for CDR1 and FQNEAQ for CDR2. Trimming leaves V shorter by 1 base and J shorter by 8 bases, with the junction holding 3 bases beyond the gene matches. The CDR3 spans 13 residues, from the cysteine through the phenylalanine. The entry retains the CDR3 DNA only, 39 bases that are in frame from base 1. Sequencing was performed on peripheral blood. The chain links TRBV7-9 with TRBJ1-2; 8 bases in the middle match TRBD1. The receptor was isolated from a woman between 25 and 40 years old with acute or convalescent COVID-19. The CDR3 corresponds to CASSLVDRGGYTF. Here is the DNA: TGTGCCAGCAGCTTAGTCGACAGGGGAGGCTACACCTTC. Reference TRBV7-9 and TRBJ1-2 proteins supply the regions before and after the CDR3; the full variable domain is: DTGVSQNPRHKITKRGQNVTFRCDPISEHNRLYWYRQTLGQGPEFLTYFQNEAQLEKSRLLSDRFSAERPKGSFSTLEIQRTEQGDSAMYLCASSLVDRGGYTFGSGTRLTVV.